This is a list of T cell receptor beta chains from one sample in a study of T-cell memory formation after mild COVID-19. TCRdb re-called the 5' RACE reads with MiXCR, one entry per CDR3 protein. The sample lists about 270,000 distinct CDR3 sequences, 15% to 20% occurring once. Specimen: PBMCs or a T cell subset sorted from them (not recorded which). The receptors here all came from a man between 18 and 29 years old who had mild COVID-19 (a few samples of this study predate the infection). Cell type and time point are not known. CDR3s include the opening cysteine and the closing phenylalanine or tryptophan. Each record gives: V gene, J gene, D gene, clone size, CDR3 DNA, CDR3 protein. The D gene is left open where the match is weak. Clone size appears in some rows only: once, few, many, or a class for an expanded clone.

TRBV6-5	TRBJ2-5	TRBD2	few	TGTGCCAGCAGTAGGAGCGGGGGGGTACAAGAGACCCAGTACTTC	CASSRSGGVQETQYF
TRBV7-2	TRBJ1-1	NA	NA	TGTGACAGCAGCCACCCACGGACAGCGGAAGCTTTCTTT	CDSSHPRTAEAFF
TRBV7-9	TRBJ2-1	TRBD2	few	TGTGCCAGCAGTCACCCGGGAGGCGGGACCCAGACTTTCTACAATGAGCAGTTCTTC	CASSHPGGGTQTFYNEQFF
TRBV6-1	TRBJ2-5	NA	NA	TGTGCCAGCTTCCGAAGGGATATGGGGTTCGGGACCCAGTACTTC	CASFRRDMGFGTQYF
TRBV15	TRBJ2-1	TRBD2	NA	TGTGCCACCAGCAGGGAAGCGGGGGGCGCTAACAATGAGCAGTTCTTC	CATSREAGGANNEQFF
TRBV11-2	TRBJ1-6	NA	once	TGTGCCAGCAGCTTCCTCCTCAGAACGGGGCTGGGTTCACCCCTCCACTTT	CASSFLLRTGLGSPLHF
TRBV10-3	TRBJ1-2	NA	few	TGTGCCATCAGGGGGGCAGCTAACTATGGCTACACCTTC	CAIRGAANYGYTF
TRBV29-1	TRBJ2-7	NA	NA	TGCAGCGTTGGGGCAGCCCTTGGCGAGCAGTACTTC	CSVGAALGEQYF
TRBV6-1	TRBJ1-3	NA	NA	TGTGCCAGCAGTGAAGGGGTGTTTCCTGGAAACACCATATATTTT	CASSEGVFPGNTIYF
TRBV4-1	TRBJ1-1	TRBD1	NA	TGCGCCAGCAGCCCGCGGGACAGGGGCATGAACACTGAAGCTTTCTTT	CASSPRDRGMNTEAFF
TRBV10-3	TRBJ2-1	NA	few	TGTGCCATCAAGGCCAGGGACTTGGAGAACAATGAGCAGTTCTTC	CAIKARDLENNEQFF
TRBV2	TRBJ2-1	NA	few	TGTGCCAGCGAGGGGGGGGTGTCGATCAATGAGCAGTTCTTC	CASEGGVSINEQFF
TRBV7-2	TRBJ2-1	NA	many	TGTGCCAGCAGCCCTCGGCTAGCGACCGATGAGCAGTTCTTC	CASSPRLATDEQFF
TRBV6-6	TRBJ2-3	TRBD2	few	TGTGCCAGCAGTTTCCCCGAGGGGAGGGCCAGCACAGATACGCAGTATTTT	CASSFPEGRASTDTQYF
TRBV29-1	TRBJ2-3	NA	many	TGCAGCGTTGAACCTGGAAAGGGAGATACGCAGTATTTT	CSVEPGKGDTQYF
TRBV7-2	TRBJ1-2	NA	NA	TGTGCCAGCAGCGTAGGCGGAGGAGGGCTTAACTATGGCTACACCTTC	CASSVGGGGLNYGYTF
TRBV6-6	TRBJ2-3	TRBD2	NA	TGTGCCAGCAGACGGACTAGCGCAGATACGCAGTATTTT	CASRRTSADTQYF
TRBV12-3/TRBV12-4	TRBJ2-4	NA	NA	TGTGTCAGCAGCTGGACAGTCCAACGAAACATTCAGTACTTC	CVSSWTVQRNIQYF
TRBV30	TRBJ1-3	TRBD1	once	TGTGCCTCGAACAGGGGGTCTGGAAACACCATATATTTT	CASNRGSGNTIYF
TRBV20-1	TRBJ2-3	TRBD2	NA	TGCAGTGCTCTACTAGCGTACAGCACAGATACGCAGTATTTT	CSALLAYSTDTQYF
TRBV6-6	TRBJ1-2	NA	few	TGTGCCAGCACTCAGCGAGGAACTAACTATGGCTACACCTTC	CASTQRGTNYGYTF
TRBV7-2	TRBJ2-7	NA	few	TGTGCCAGCAGCTGGGCTCGGGGGCCCTCCTACGAGCAGTACTTC	CASSWARGPSYEQYF
TRBV29-1	TRBJ1-2	TRBD1	NA	TGCAGCGCCCAGGGGGGAGGAGGGTATGGCTACACCTTC	CSAQGGGGYGYTF
TRBV5-1	TRBJ1-1	NA	NA	TGCGCCAGCAGCAATCTACAGGGTAGGCACACTGAAGCTTTCTTT	CASSNLQGRHTEAFF
TRBV20-1	TRBJ1-5	TRBD1	few	TGCAGTGCCCTCCCCACGGCAGGGGGTTATCAGCCCCAGCATTTT	CSALPTAGGYQPQHF
TRBV7-8	TRBJ2-2	NA	NA	TGTGCCAGCAGCTTCTCGATTCTTAACACCGGGGAGCTGTTTTTT	CASSFSILNTGELFF
TRBV7-9	TRBJ2-3	NA	NA	TGTGCCAGCAGCTCCGATGGGACCGCTCCACCTCCAGATACGCAGTATTTT	CASSSDGTAPPPDTQYF
TRBV20-1	TRBJ1-5	TRBD1	few	TGCAGTGTTGGGACAGGGGCTAGCAATCAGCCCCAGCATTTT	CSVGTGASNQPQHF